The subject of this entry is one T cell receptor beta chain. TCRdb re-called the 5' RACE reads through MiXCR, storing one row per CDR3 protein. The sample includes a few hundred thousand distinct CDR3 sequences, 24% of them seen just once. This entry belongs to a study of T-cell memory formation after mild COVID-19. This CDR3 has 15 residues. Germline CDR1 SGHRS, CDR2 YFSETQ. With 2 bases removed from V and 4 bases from J, the gap between germline ends came to 14 bases. This TCR came from an adult woman who had mild COVID-19 (a few samples of this study predate the infection). Cell type and time point are not known. The specimen was PBMCs or a T cell subset sorted from them (not recorded which). This chain joins TRBV5-1 and TRBJ2-3, with D tentatively TRBD2 (6 bases). The CDR3 here is CASSLTGETPDTQYF. The CDR3 bases are TGCGCCAGCAGCTTAACGGGAGAAACCCCAGATACGCAGTATTTT.